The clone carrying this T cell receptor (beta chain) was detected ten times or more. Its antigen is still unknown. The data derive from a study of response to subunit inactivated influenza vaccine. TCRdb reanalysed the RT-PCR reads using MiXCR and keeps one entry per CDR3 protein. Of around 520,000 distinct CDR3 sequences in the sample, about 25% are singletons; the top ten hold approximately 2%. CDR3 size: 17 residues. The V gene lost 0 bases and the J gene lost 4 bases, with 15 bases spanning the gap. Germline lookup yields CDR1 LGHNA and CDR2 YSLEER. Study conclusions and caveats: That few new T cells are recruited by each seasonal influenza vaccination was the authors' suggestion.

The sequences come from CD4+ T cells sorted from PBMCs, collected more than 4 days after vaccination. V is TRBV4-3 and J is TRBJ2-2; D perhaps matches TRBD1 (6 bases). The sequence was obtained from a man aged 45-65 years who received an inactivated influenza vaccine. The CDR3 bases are TGCGCCAGCAGCCAAGAGCAGGGCAGGGGACGCACCGGGGAGCTGTTTTTT. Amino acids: CASSQEQGRGRTGELFF.